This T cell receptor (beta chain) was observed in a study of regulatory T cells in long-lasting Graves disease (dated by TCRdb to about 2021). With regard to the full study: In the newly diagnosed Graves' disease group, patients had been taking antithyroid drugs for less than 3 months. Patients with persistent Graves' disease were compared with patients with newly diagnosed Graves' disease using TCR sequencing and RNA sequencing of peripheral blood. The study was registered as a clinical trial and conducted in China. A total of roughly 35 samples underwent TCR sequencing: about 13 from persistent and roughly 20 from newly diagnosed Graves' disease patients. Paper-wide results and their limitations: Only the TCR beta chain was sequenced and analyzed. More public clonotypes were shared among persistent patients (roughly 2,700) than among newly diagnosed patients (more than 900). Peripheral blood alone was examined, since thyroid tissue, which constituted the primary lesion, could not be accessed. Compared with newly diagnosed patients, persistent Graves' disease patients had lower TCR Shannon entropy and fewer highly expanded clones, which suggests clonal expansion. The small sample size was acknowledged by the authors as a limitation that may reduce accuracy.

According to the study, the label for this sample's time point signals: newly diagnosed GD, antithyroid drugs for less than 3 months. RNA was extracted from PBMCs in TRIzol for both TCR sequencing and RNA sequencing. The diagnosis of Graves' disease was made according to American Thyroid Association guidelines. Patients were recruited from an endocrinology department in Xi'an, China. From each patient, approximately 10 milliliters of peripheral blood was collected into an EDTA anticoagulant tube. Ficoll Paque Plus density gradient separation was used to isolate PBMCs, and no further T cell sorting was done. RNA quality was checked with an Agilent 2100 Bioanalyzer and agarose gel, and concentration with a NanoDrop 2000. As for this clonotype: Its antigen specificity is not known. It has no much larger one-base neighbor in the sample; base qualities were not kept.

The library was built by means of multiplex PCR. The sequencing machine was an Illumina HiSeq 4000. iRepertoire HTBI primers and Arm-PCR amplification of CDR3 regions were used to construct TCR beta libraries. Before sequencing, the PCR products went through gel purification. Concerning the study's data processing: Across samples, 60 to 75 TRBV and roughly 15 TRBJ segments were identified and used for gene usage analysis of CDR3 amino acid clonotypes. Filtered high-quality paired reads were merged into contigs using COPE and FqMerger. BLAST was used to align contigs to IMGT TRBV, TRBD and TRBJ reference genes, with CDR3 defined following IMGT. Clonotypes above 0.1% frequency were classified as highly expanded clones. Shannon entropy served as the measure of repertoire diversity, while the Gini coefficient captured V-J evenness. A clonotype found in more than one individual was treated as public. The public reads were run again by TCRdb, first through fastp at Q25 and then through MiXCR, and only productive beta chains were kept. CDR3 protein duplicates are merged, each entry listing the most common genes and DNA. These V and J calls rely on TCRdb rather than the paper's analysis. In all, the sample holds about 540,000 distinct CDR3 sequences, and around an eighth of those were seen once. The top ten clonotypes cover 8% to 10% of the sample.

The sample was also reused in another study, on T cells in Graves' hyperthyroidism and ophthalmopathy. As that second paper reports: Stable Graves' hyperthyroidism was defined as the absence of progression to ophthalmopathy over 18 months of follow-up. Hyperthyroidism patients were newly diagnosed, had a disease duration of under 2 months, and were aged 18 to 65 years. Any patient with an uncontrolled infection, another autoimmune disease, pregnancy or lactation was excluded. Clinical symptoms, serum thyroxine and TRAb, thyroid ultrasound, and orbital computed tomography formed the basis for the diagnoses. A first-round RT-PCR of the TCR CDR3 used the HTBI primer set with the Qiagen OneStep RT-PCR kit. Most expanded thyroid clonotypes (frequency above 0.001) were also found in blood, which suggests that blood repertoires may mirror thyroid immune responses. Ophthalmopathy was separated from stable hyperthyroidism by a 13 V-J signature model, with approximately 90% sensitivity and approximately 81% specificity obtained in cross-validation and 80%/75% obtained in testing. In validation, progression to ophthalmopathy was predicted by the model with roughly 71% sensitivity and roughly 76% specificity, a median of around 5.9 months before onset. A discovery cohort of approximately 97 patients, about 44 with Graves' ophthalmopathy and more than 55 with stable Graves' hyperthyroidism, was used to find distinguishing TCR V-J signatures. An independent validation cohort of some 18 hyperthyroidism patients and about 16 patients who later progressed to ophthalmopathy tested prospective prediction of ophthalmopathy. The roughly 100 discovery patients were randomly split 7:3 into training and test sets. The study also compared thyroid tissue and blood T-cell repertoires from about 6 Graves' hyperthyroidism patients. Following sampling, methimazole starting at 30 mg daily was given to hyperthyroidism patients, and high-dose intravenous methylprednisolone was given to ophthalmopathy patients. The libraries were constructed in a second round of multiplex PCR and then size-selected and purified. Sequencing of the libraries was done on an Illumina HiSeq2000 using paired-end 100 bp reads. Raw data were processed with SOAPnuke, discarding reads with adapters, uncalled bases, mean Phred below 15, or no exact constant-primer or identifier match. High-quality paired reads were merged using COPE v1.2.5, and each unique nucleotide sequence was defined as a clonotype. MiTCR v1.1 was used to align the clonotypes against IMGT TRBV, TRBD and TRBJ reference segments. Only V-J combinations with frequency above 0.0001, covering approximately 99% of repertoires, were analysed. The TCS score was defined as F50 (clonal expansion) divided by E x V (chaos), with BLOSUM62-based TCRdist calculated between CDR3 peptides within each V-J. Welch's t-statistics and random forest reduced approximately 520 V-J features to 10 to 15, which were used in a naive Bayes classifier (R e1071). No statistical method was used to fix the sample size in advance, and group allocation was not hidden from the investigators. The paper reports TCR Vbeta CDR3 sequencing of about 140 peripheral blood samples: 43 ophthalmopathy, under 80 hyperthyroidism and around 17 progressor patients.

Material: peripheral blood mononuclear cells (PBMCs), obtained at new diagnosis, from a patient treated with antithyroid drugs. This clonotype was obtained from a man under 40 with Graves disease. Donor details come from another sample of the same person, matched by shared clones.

The CDR3 amino acid sequence is: CASSPLGAFSNQPQHF. The nucleotide sequence is given as TGTGCCAGCAGCCCCCTCGGGGCATTTAGCAATCAGCCCCAGCATTTT. Recombination connected TRBV7-9 to TRBJ1-5, and the D gene may be TRBD1, 5 bases matching. CDR3 length: 16 amino acids, cysteine to phenylalanine. The kept DNA is CDR3 alone, 48 bases in frame from the first base. CDR1 is given as SEHNR and CDR2 as FQNEAQ, both from the germline V gene (reference sequence). The trim is 5 bases for V and 0 bases for J, with a gap of 14 bases between the germline ends. The entire variable domain, with the stretches around the CDR3 drawn from the reference TRBV7-9 and TRBJ1-5 proteins, is DTGVSQNPRHKITKRGQNVTFRCDPISEHNRLYWYRQTLGQGPEFLTYFQNEAQLEKSRLLSDRFSAERPKGSFSTLEIQRTEQGDSAMYLCASSPLGAFSNQPQHFGDGTRLSIL.